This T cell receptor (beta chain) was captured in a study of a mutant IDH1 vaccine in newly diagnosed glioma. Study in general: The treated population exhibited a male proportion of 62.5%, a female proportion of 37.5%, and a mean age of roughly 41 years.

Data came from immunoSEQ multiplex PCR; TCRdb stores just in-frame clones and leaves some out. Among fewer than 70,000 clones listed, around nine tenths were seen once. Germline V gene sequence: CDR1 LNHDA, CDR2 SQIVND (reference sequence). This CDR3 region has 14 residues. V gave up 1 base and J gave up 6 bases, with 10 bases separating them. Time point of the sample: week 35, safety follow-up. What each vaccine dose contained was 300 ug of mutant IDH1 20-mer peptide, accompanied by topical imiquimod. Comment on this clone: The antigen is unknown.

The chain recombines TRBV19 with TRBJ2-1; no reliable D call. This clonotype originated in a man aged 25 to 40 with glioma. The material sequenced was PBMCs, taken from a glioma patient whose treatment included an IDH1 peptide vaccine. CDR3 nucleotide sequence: TGTGCCAGTAGTATAGCGGCATTGTCCAATGAGCAGTTCTTC. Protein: CASSIAALSNEQFF. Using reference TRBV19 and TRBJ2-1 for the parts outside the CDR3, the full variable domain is DGGITQSPKYLFRKEGQNVTLSCEQNLNHDAMYWYRQDPGQGLRLIYYSQIVNDFQKGDIAEGYSVSREKKESFPLTVTSAQKNPTAFYLCASSIAALSNEQFFGPGTRLTVL.